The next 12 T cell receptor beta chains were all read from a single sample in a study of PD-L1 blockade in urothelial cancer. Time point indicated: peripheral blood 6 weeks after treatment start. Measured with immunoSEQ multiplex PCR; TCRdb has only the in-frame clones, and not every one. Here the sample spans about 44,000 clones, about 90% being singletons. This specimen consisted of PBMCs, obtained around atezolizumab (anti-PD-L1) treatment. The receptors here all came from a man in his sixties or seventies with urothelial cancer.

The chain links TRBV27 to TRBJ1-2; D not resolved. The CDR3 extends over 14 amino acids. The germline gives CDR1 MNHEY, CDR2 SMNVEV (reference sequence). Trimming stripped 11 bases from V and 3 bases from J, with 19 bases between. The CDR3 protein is CAAGGTNGDYGYTF. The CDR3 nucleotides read TGTGCCGCAGGCGGCACCAACGGGGACTATGGCTACACCTTC.

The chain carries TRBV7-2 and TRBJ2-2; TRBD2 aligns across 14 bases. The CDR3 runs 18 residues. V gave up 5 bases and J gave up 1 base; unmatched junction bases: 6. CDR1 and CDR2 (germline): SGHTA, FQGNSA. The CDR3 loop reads CASSPIGLAGGNTGELFF. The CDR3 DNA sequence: TGTGCCAGCAGCCCAATTGGACTAGCGGGAGGGAACACCGGGGAGCTGTTTTTT.

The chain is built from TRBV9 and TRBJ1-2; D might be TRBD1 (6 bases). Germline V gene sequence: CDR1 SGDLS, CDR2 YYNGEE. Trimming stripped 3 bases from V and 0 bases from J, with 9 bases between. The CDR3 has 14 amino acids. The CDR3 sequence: CASSAGQTNYGYTF. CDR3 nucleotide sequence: TGTGCCAGCAGCGCAGGACAGACTAACTATGGCTACACCTTC.

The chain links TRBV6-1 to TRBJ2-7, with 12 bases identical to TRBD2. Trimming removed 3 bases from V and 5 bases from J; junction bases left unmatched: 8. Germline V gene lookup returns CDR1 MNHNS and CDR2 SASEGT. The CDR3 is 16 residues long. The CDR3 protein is CASSDLLLAGGNEQYF. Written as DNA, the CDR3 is TGTGCCAGCAGTGACCTTCTCCTAGCGGGAGGGAACGAGCAGTACTTC.

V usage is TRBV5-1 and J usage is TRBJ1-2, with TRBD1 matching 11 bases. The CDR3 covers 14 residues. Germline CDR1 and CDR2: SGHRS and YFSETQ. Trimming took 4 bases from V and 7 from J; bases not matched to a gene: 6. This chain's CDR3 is CASSPGQGASGYTF. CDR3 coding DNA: TGCGCCAGCAGCCCAGGACAGGGGGCGAGTGGCTACACCTTC.

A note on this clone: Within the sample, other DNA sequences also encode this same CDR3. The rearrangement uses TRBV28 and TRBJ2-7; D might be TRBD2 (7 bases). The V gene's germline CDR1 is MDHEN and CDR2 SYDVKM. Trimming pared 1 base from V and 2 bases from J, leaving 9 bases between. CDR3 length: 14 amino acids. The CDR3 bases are TGTGCCAGCAGTTTATCGGGGGGCACCTACGAGCAGTACTTC. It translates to CASSLSGGTYEQYF.

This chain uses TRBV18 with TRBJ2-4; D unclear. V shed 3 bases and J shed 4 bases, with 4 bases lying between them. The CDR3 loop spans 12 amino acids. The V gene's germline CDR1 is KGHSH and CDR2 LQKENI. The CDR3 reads CASSPSKNIQYF. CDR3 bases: TGTGCCAGCTCACCGTCGAAAAACATTCAGTACTTC. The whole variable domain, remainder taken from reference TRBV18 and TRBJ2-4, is NAGVMQNPRHLVRRRGQEARLRCSPMKGHSHVYWYRQLPEEGLKFMVYLQKENIIDESGMPKERFSAEFPKEGPSILRIQQVVRGDSAAYFCASSPSKNIQYFGAGTRLSVL.

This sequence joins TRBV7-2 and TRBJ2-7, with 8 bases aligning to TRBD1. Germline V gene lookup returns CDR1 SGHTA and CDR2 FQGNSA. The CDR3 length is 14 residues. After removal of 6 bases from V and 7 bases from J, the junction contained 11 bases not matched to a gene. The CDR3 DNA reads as TGTGCCAGCAGGTCGACAGGGGCCTCCAGGGAGCAGTACTTC. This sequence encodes CASRSTGASREQYF.

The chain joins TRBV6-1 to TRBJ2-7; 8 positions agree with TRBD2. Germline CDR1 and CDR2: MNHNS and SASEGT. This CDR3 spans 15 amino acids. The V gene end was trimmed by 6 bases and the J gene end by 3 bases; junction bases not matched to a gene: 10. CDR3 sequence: CASSDLAGPVYEQYF. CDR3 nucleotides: TGTGCCAGCAGCGATTTAGCGGGACCAGTCTACGAGCAGTACTTC.

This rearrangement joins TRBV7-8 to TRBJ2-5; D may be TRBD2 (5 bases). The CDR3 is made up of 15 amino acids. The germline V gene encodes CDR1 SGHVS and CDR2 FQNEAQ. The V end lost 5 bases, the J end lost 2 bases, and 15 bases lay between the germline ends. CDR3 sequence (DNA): TGTGCCAGCAGCCTAAGGACTTGGGGACAAGAGACCCAGTACTTC. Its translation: CASSLRTWGQETQYF.

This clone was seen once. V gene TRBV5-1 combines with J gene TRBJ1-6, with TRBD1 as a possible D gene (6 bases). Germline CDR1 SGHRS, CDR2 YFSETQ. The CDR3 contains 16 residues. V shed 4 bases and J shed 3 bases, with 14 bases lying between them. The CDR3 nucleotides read TGCGCCAGCAGCCATCAACCAGGGGACTATAATTCACCCCTCCACTTT. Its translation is CASSHQPGDYNSPLHF.

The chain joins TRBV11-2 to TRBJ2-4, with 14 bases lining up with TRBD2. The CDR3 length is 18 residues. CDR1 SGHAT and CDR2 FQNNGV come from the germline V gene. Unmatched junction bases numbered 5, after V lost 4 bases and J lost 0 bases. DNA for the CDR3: TGTGCCAGCAGCTCAGGACTAGCGGGAGGACTAGCCAAAAACATTCAGTACTTC. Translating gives CASSSGLAGGLAKNIQYF.